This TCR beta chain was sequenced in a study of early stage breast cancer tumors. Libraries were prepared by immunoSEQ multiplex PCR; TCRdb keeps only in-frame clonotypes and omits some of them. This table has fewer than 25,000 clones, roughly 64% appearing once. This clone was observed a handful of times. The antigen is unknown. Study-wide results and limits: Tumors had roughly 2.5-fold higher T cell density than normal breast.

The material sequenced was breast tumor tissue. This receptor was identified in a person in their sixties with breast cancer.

The CDR3 DNA reads TGTGCCAGCAGCTTGACTAGCGGGGCCCAGGGGGAGCAGTTCTTC. It codes for CASSLTSGAQGEQFF. The V and J genes are TRBV7-2 and TRBJ2-1; 11 bases agree with TRBD2. Germline V lookup: CDR1 SGHTA, CDR2 FQGNSA. The CDR3 has 15 residues. Unmatched junction bases numbered 8, after V lost 3 bases and J lost 10 bases.